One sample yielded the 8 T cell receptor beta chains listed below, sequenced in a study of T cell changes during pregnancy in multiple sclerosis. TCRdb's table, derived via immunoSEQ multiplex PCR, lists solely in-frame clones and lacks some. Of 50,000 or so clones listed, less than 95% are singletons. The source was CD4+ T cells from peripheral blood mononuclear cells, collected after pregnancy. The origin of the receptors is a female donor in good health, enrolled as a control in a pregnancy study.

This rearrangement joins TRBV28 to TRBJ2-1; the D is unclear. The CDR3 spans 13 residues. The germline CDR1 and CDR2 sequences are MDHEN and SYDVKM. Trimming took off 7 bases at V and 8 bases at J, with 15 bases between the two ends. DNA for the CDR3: TGTGCCAGCAATAGGCACGGCGCGGATGAGCAGTTCTTC. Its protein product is CASNRHGADEQFF.

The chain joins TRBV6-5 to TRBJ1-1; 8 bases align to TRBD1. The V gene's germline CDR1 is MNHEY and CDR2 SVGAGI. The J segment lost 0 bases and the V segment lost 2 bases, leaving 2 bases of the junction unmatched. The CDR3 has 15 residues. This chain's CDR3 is CASSYPDRVNTEAFF. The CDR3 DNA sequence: TGTGCCAGCAGTTACCCGGACAGGGTGAACACTGAAGCTTTCTTT.

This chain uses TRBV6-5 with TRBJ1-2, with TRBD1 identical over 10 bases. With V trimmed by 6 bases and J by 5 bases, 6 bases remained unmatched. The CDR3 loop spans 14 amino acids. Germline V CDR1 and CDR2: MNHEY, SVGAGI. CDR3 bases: TGTGCCAGCAGACTCCGACAGGGGGCGTATGGCTACACCTTC. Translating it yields CASRLRQGAYGYTF.

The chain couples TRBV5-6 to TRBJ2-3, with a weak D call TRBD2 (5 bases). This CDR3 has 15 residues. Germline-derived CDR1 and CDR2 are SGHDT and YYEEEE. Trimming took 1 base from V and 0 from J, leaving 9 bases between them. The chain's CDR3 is CASSLRETSTDTQYF. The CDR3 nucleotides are TGTGCCAGCAGCTTGCGGGAAACTAGCACAGATACGCAGTATTTT. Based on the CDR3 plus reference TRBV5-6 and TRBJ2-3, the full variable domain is DAGVTQSPTHLIKTRGQQVTLRCSPKSGHDTVSWYQQALGQGPQFIFQYYEEEERQRGNFPDRFSGHQFPNYSSELNVNALLLGDSALYLCASSLRETSTDTQYFGPGTRLTVL.

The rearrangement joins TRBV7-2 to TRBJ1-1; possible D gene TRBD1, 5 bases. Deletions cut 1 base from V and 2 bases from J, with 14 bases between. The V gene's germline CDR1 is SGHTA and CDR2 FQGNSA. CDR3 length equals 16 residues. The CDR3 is CASSLVGGQGNTEAFF. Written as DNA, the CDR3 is TGTGCCAGCAGCTTAGTCGGAGGGCAGGGCAACACTGAAGCTTTCTTT.

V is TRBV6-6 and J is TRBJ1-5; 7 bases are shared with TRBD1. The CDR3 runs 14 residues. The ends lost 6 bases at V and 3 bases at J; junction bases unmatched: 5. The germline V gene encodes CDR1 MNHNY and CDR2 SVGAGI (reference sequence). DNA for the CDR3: TGTGCCAGCAGCCCCGGGACAGTCAATCAGCCCCAGCATTTT. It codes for CASSPGTVNQPQHF.

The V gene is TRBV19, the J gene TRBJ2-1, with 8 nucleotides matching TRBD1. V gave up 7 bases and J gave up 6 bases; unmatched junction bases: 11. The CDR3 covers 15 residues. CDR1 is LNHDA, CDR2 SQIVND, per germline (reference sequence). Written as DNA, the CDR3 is TGTGCCAGTAAAAGAGAACAGGGGGGAATCAATGAGCAGTTCTTC. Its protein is CASKREQGGINEQFF.

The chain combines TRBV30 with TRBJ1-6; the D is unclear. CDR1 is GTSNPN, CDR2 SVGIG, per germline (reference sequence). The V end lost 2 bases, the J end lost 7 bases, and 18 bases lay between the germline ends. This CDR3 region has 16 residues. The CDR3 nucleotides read TGTGCCTGGAGTAACGGTAAACTACGCTCAAATTCACCCCTCCACTTT. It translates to CAWSNGKLRSNSPLHF.